This T cell receptor (beta chain) comes out of a study of T cell changes during pregnancy in multiple sclerosis. Produced via immunoSEQ multiplex PCR; TCRdb's table is partial and in-frame only. This sample has over 10,000 clones, with around nine tenths found just once. The sample in question was CD8+ T cells from peripheral blood mononuclear cells, obtained in the first trimester of pregnancy. The TCR was taken from a female donor with multiple sclerosis, enrolled in a pregnancy study.

CDR3 amino acids: CASSASAGDSGNTIYF. CDR3 nucleotides: TGTGCCAGCAGTGCGTCCGCGGGGGACTCTGGAAACACCATATATTTT. The chain combines TRBV6-1 with TRBJ1-3, with D perhaps TRBD1 (5 bases). V was pared by 4 bases and J by 0 bases, with 13 bases between. From germline, CDR1 is MNHNS and CDR2 SASEGT. The CDR3 sequence is 16 residues long.